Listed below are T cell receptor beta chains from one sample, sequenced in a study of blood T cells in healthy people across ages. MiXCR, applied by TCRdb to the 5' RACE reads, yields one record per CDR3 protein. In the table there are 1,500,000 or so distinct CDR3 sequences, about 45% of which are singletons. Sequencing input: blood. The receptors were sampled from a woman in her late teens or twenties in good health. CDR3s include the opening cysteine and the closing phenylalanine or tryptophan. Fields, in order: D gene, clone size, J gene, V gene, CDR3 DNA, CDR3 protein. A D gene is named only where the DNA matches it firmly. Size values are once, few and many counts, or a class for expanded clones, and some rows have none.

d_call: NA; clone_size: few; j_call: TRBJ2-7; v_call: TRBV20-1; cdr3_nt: TGCAGTGCTAGAGAAGGTGGAGCTAGCTCCTACGAGCAGTACTTC; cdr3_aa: CSAREGGASSYEQYF
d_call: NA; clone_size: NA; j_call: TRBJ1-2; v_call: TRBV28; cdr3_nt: TGTGCCAGCAGTTCCGGGACACCGTATGGCTACACCTTC; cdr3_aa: CASSSGTPYGYTF
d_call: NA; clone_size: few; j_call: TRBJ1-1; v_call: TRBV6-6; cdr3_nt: TGTGCCAGCACCCAAAGGGCGGTCTCTGAAGCTTTCTTT; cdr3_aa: CASTQRAVSEAFF
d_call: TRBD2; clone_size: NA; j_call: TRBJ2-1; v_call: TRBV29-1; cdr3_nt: TGCAGCGCTGAGGGCTTCGGGAGGTACAATGAGCAGTTCTTC; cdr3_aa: CSAEGFGRYNEQFF
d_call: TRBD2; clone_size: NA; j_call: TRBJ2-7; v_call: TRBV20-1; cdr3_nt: TGCAGTGCTAGGCCCGGGAGGAGGAACGAGCAGTACTTC; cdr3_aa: CSARPGRRNEQYF
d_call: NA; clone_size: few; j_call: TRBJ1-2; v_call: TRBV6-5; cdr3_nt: TGTGCCAGCAGTTACTCAGGACGGAAGAGCTATGGCTACACCTTC; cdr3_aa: CASSYSGRKSYGYTF
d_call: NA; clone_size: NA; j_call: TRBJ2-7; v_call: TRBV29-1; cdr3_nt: TGCAGCGTGAATGGGAACTCCTACGAGCAGTACTTC; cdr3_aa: CSVNGNSYEQYF
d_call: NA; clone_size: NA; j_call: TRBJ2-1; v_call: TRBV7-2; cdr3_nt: TGTGCCAGCAGCACTTACAAGGAGCAGTTCTTC; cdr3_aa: CASSTYKEQFF
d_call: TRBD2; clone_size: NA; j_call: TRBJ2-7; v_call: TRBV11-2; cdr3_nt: TGTGCCAGCAGCTTAGTTTCAGGACTAGCCCGAAACGAGCAGTACTTC; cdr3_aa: CASSLVSGLARNEQYF
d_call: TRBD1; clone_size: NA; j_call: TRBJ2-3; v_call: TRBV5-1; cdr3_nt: TGCGCCAGCAGCTGGGACCGGGACAGGAGCACAGATACGCAGTATTTT; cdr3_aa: CASSWDRDRSTDTQYF
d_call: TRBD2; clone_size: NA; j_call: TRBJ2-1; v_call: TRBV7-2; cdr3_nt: TGTGCCAGCAGCTCCGGACTAGCCCGAAGGTACAATGAGCAGTTCTTC; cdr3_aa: CASSSGLARRYNEQFF
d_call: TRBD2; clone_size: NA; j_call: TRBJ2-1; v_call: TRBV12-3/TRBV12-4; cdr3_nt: TGTGCCAGCAGTGAACTAGCGGGGGGGCGGACTGAGCAGTTCTTC; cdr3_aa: CASSELAGGRTEQFF
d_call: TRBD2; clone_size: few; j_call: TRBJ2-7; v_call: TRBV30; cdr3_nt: TGTGCCTGGAAGCGGGAGACCTACGAGCAGTACTTC; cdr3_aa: CAWKRETYEQYF
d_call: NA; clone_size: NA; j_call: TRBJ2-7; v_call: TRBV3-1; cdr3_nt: TGTGCCAGCAGCCAAGCGCGGGCGGGCTCCTACGAGCAGTACTTC; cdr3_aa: CASSQARAGSYEQYF
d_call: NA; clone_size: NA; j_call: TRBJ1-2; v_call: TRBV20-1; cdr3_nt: TGCAGTGCTAGAGATCTGACAGGTCATGGCTACACCTTC; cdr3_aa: CSARDLTGHGYTF
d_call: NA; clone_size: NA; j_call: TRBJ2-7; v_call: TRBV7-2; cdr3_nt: TGTGCCAGCAGCCGGTCCGGGACTGGGCTCCACGAGCAGTACTTC; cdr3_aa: CASSRSGTGLHEQYF
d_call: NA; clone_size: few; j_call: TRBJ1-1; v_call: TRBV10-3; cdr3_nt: TGTGCCATCAGTGACCAGAGCCCTGGAGCTGAAGCTTTCTTT; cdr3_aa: CAISDQSPGAEAFF
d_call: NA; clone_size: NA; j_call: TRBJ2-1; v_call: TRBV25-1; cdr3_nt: TGTGCCAGCAGTGATGACTTCGAGCGGGACAATGAGCAGTTCTTC; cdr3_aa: CASSDDFERDNEQFF
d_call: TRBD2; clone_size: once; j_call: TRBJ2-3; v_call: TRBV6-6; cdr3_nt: TGTGCCAGCAGGACTAGCGGCACCACAGATACGCAGTATTTT; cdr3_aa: CASRTSGTTDTQYF
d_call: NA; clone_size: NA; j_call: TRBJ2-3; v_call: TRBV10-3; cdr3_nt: TGTGCCATCAGTGCGCGGGATAGTGCAGATACGCAGTATTTT; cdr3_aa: CAISARDSADTQYF
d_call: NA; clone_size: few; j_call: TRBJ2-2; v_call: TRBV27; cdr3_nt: TGTGCCAGCAGCTCCCCTCGGACGGCGAACACCGGGGAGCTGTTTTTT; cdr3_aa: CASSSPRTANTGELFF
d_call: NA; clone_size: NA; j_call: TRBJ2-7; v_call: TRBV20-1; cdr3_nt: TGCAGTGCTAGCGACACAGCCTACGAGCAGTACTTC; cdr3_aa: CSASDTAYEQYF
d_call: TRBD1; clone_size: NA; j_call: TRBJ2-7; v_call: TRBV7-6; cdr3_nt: TGTGCCAGCAGCTTAGCACAGGGGTCCAACGAGCAGTACTTC; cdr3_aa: CASSLAQGSNEQYF
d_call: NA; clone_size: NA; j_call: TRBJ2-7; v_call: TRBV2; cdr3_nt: TGTGCCAGCAGTGAACGAGCGGACTTCTACGAGCAGTACTTC; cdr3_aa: CASSERADFYEQYF
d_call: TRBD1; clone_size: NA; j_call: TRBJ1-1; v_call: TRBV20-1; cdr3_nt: TGCAGTGCCACCACAACAGGGGTTGACACTGAAGCTTTCTTT; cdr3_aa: CSATTTGVDTEAFF
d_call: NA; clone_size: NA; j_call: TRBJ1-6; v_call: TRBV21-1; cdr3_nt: TGTGCCAGCAGCAAAGGGATCTGTAATTCACCCCTCCACTTT; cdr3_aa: CASSKGICNSPLHF
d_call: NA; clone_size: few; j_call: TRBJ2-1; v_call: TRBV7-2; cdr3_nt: TGTGCCAGCAGCTTTACCTACATCAATGAGCAGTTCTTC; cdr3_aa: CASSFTYINEQFF
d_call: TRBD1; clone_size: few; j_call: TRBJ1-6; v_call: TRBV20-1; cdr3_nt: TGCAGTCAACAGGGGGCTCGGAATTCACCCCTCCACTTT; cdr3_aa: CSQQGARNSPLHF
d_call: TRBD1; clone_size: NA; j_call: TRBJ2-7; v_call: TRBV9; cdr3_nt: TGTGCCAGCAGCGGAGGAATCCGGGACAGGGGGCTCCCCCCTCTGCTTAATGAGCAGTACTTC; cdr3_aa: CASSGGIRDRGLPPLLNEQYF
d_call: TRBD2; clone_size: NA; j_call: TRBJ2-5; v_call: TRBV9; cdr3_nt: TGTGCCAGCAGCACCTCCGGGACTAGCCAAGAGACCCAGTACTTC; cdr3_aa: CASSTSGTSQETQYF
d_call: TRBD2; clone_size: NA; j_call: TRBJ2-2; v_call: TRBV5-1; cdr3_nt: TGCGCCAGCAGCTCAACTAGCGGGGTTTCGGGCACCGGGGAGCTGTTTTTT; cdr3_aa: CASSSTSGVSGTGELFF
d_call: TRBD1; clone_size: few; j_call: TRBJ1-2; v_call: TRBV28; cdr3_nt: TGTGCCAGCAGTACAACAGGGGGTTCCAACTATGGCTACACCTTC; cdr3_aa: CASSTTGGSNYGYTF